The TCR beta chain described here comes from a study of a mutant IDH1 vaccine in newly diagnosed glioma. Study details: Vaccines began 4-6 weeks after radiotherapy alone, or with temozolomide cycles. Visit timing is recorded as week 35 for V12 and week 47 for V13. Treated individuals were around 60% male and roughly 40% female, averaging roughly 40 years of age.

Sequencing used immunoSEQ multiplex PCR; TCRdb keeps in-frame clones, though not all of them. The top ten clones hold around 5% of a sample with tens of thousands of clones, 70% to 85% of them seen once. Points on this clone: Its antigen is not identified.

Time point in this sample: week 47, end of study. The investigators gave 300 ug of mutant IDH1 20-mer peptide in each vaccine dose, together with topical imiquimod. The donors had new WHO grade 3 or 4 astrocytomas; these were IDH1-mutant and ATRX-lost. The TCR originated in a man aged 45 to 65 with glioma. The sequencing used PBMCs, collected from a glioma patient whose treatment included an IDH1 peptide vaccine.

Here the CDR3 DNA reads TGCGCCAGCAGCCAAGATGGTAGGGTTGTGGATGGCTACACCTTC. The encoded protein is CASSQDGRVVDGYTF. This sequence joins TRBV4-3 and TRBJ1-2; D remains unclear. The CDR3 sequence is 15 residues long. Germline V lookup: CDR1 LGHNA, CDR2 YSLEER. Trimming cost V 0 bases and J 6 bases, with 14 bases left between them.